Listed here are 10 T cell receptor beta chains from one sample, sequenced in a study of monozygotic twins with inflammatory bowel disease. After re-calling the 5' RACE reads, TCRdb lists one entry per CDR3 protein, DNA absent. The sample data list over 110,000 distinct CDR3 sequences. Sequencing input: blood. The receptor source for this set is a human donor with ulcerative colitis or Crohn's disease, or a healthy co-twin of an affected twin (not recorded which).

The V and J genes are TRBV19 and TRBJ2-2; TCRdb lists TRBD1, though no DNA is available to test this call. This CDR3 has 17 residues. The germline V gene encodes CDR1 LNHDA and CDR2 SQIVND (reference sequence). Here the CDR3 reads CASSIERTGGRAGELFF.

The chain combines TRBV5-1 with TRBJ2-7; TCRdb outputs TRBD1, but without DNA this stays unchecked. The CDR3 has 14 amino acids. Germline V gene data show CDR1 as SGHRS and CDR2 as YFSETQ. The CDR3 sequence is CASSSGQGIDEQYF.

This CDR3 reads CASSLHPGEETQYF. This chain joins TRBV5-1 and TRBJ2-5; TCRdb names TRBD1, which stays unverified in the absence of DNA. Germline V CDR1 and CDR2: SGHRS, YFSETQ. This CDR3 comprises 14 residues.

V is TRBV5-1 and J is TRBJ1-3. Germline-derived CDR1 and CDR2 are SGHRS and YFSETQ. The CDR3 consists of 15 residues. The CDR3: CASSLDTGPGNTIYF.

V is TRBV7-2 and J is TRBJ2-1; TCRdb proposes TRBD2, but this gene call is untestable without DNA. The CDR3 runs to 15 residues. Germline V gene lookup returns CDR1 SGHTA and CDR2 FQGNSA. The CDR3 loop reads CASSSQGTTINEQFF.

The chain links TRBV15 to TRBJ2-1; TCRdb returns TRBD2, unconfirmable since there is no DNA. Germline V gene sequence: CDR1 LNHNV, CDR2 YYDKDF (reference sequence). The CDR3 is 15 amino acids. The CDR3 protein is CATSRDLGANNEQFF. The variable domain in full, completed from reference TRBV15 and TRBJ2-1, reads DAMVIQNPRYQVTQFGKPVTLSCSQTLNHNVMYWYQQKSSQAPKLLFHYYDKDFNNEADTPDNFQSRRPNTSFCFLDIRSPGLGDTAMYLCATSRDLGANNEQFFGPGTRLTVL.

V is TRBV30 and J is TRBJ1-5; the TCRdb D gene call, TRBD1, has no DNA to confirm it. Germline CDR1 reads GTSNPN; CDR2 reads SVGIG (reference sequence). CDR3 length equals 16 residues. The CDR3 protein is CAWRGPGRGSNQPQHF.

The J gene is TRBJ2-3, the V gene TRBV29-1. The CDR3 extends over 12 amino acids. Germline assignment: CDR1 SQVTM and CDR2 ANQGSEA. CDR3 region: CSVDESTDTQYF.

The CDR3 loop is CASSQAGALYGYTF. The chain combines TRBV14 with TRBJ1-2. This CDR3 spans 14 amino acids. CDR1 is SGHDN, CDR2 FVKESK, per germline.

This rearrangement joins TRBV7-2 to TRBJ1-2; TCRdb proposes TRBD1, but this gene call is untestable without DNA. The CDR3 is made up of 15 amino acids. CDR1 is SGHTA, CDR2 FQGNSA, per germline. The CDR3 sequence: CASSRTGTDSYGYTF.